The 2 T cell receptor beta chains below were found in one sample sequenced in a study of blood T cells in healthy people across ages. Using a J-beta primer mix together with a sample-barcoded 5' primer, a second PCR was run for about 6 to 11 cycles. Via MiXCR, TCRdb re-called the 5' RACE reads, giving one row per CDR3 protein. The sample lists roughly 1.5 million distinct CDR3 sequences, about 42% occurring once. Sequencing was performed on blood. The receptors come from a woman under 30 in good health.

The chain links TRBV5-1 to TRBJ2-1; D is uncertain. Gene TRBJ2-7 matches the end of the DNA better, so the J call may be wrong. The CDR3 consists of 15 residues. Germline-derived CDR1 and CDR2 are SGHRS and YFSETQ. The CDR3 DNA reads as TGCGCCAGCAGCTCCGTTAGATCTTCCTACAATGAGCAGTACTTC. Its protein is CASSSVRSSYNEQYF.

This clonotype has a handful of counts. The V and J genes are TRBV28 and TRBJ1-5, with TRBD1 as a possible D gene (5 bases). This CDR3 has 16 residues. The V end was cut by 8 bases, the J end by 6 bases, with 23 bases between. From germline, CDR1 is MDHEN and CDR2 SYDVKM. The CDR3 region has the DNA TGTGCCAGCGTGGTAAGGAAGGGGCTATTCGGTCAGCCCCAGCATTTT. Translating gives CASVVRKGLFGQPQHF.